One T cell receptor (beta chain) is described in this entry. The antigen is not known. The CDR3 loop spans 17 amino acids. Trimming left V 4 bases short and J 0 bases short, with 16 bases between. Germline V lookup: CDR1 MNHEY, CDR2 SMNVEV (reference sequence). This sample was included in a study of T-cell memory formation after mild COVID-19. Study results and caveats: The study found contracting CD4+ clones mainly in CM and EM and contracting CD8+ clones in EMRA.

TCRdb re-derived calls from the 5' RACE reads in MiXCR, one entry per CDR3 protein. This table holds 170,000 or so distinct CDR3 sequences, roughly 23% found once. The chain recombines TRBV27 with TRBJ2-1; tentative D call: TRBD2 (6 bases). The TCR originated in an adult woman who had mild COVID-19 (a few samples of this study predate the infection). Cell type and time point are not known. Sequenced material: PBMCs or a T cell subset sorted from them (not recorded which). CDR3 in DNA: TGTGCCAGCAGTTCCGGATCCGGGACTGTCTCCTACAATGAGCAGTTCTTC. It is translated as CASSSGSGTVSYNEQFF.